These 5 T cell receptor beta chains were all obtained from the same sample, sequenced in a study of blood T cell repertoires in COVID-19. Profiled with immunoSEQ multiplex PCR; TCRdb holds only in-frame clones, not every one. The table records under 300,000 clones, roughly 90% of them present only once. The sequenced sample consisted of peripheral blood. Receptors were obtained from a man in his 60s who had recovered from COVID-19.

The rearrangement joins TRBV9 to TRBJ2-5; weak D call: TRBD1 (5 bases). The V gene's germline CDR1 is SGDLS and CDR2 YYNGEE. V lost 3 bases to trimming and J lost 1 base, with 16 bases between them. The CDR3 consists of 16 residues. The CDR3 DNA is TGTGCCAGCAGCGCGGGCCTCAATGGGGCCCAAGAGACCCAGTACTTC. This sequence encodes CASSAGLNGAQETQYF.

The V gene is TRBV18, the J gene TRBJ1-1; TRBD1 agrees at 9 bases. Germline-derived CDR1 and CDR2 are KGHSH and LQKENI. CDR3 size: 16 residues. The trim removed 2 bases at V and 4 bases at J, leaving 8 bases unmatched. CDR3 sequence reads: CASSPVTGGKGTEAFF. CDR3 DNA: TGTGCCAGCTCACCAGTAACAGGGGGCAAGGGCACTGAAGCTTTCTTT.

The chain uses TRBV2 and TRBJ1-6; D is ambiguous. The ends were cut back, 8 bases at V and 0 bases at J, with 14 bases in the middle. CDR3 length: 16 amino acids. Germline V gene data show CDR1 as SNHLY and CDR2 as FYNNEI. The CDR3 DNA reads TGTGCCAGCGACATTATGGGGAGCTCCTATAATTCACCCCTCCACTTT. It translates to CASDIMGSSYNSPLHF.

The CDR3 region has the DNA TGCGCCAGCAGCGCGGGGGACAGGGCGAATTCACCCCTCCACTTT. This encodes CASSAGDRANSPLHF. This chain connects TRBV4-1 to TRBJ1-6; 9 bases are a match to TRBD1. J was trimmed by 7 bases and V by 5 bases; bases with no gene match: 6. The germline gives CDR1 MGHRA, CDR2 YSYEKL. CDR3 length: 15 amino acids.

The CDR3 loop reads CAISDGQPQHF. The CDR3 region has the DNA TGTGCCATCAGTGACGGTCAGCCCCAGCATTTT. The gene calls are TRBV10-3 and TRBJ1-5; D gene unclear. This CDR3 comprises 11 residues. Germline V lookup: CDR1 ENHRY, CDR2 SYGVKD. Trimming pared 3 bases from V and 6 bases from J, leaving 3 bases between.